The 13 T cell receptor beta chains reported below all come from one sample, sequenced in a study of blood T cells in healthy people across ages. A J-beta primer mix and a sample-barcoded 5' primer were used in a second PCR of about 6 to 12 cycles. MiXCR, applied by TCRdb to the 5' RACE reads, yields one record per CDR3 protein. Of fewer than 600,000 distinct CDR3 sequences listed, about 27% were seen once; the top ten hold 3.6%. The same sample was also used in a study of T cells of mothers and their children.

The sequenced sample consisted of blood. These receptors were taken from a boy between 2 and 15 years old in good health.

J is TRBJ2-1 and V is TRBV7-9; weak D call: TRBD2 (6 bases). V lost 0 bases, J lost 6 bases, and 15 bases lay in between. The CDR3 spans 16 residues. Germline V lookup: CDR1 SEHNR, CDR2 FQNEAQ (reference sequence). In DNA, the CDR3 is TGTGCCAGCAGCTTAGCGGGGCTGGGAGGCGTCAATGAGCAGTTCTTC. Encoded protein: CASSLAGLGGVNEQFF.

The chain employs TRBV4-1 and TRBJ1-5, with TRBD1 matching 8 bases. Germline V lookup: CDR1 MGHRA, CDR2 YSYEKL. The J segment lost 5 bases and the V segment lost 1 base, leaving 7 bases of the junction unmatched. The CDR3 has 16 residues. The CDR3 loop reads CASSQGTGRFDQPQHF. CDR3 nucleotide sequence: TGCGCCAGCAGCCAAGGGACAGGGAGGTTTGATCAGCCCCAGCATTTT.

In its sample, this clonotype was seen a few times. V usage is TRBV12-3 or TRBV12-4 and J usage is TRBJ1-2; D unresolved. The CDR3 runs to 17 residues. Between the trimmed V and J ends, which lost 0 bases and 5 bases, there was a span of 19 bases. CDR3 amino acids: CASSLAGLQLGPYGYTF. In DNA, the CDR3 is TGTGCCAGCAGTTTAGCCGGTCTCCAATTAGGACCTTATGGCTACACCTTC.

The chain recombines TRBV20-1 with TRBJ2-5; 7 bases match TRBD2. The germline gives CDR1 DFQATT, CDR2 SNEGSKA (reference sequence). The V gene end was trimmed by 5 bases and the J gene end by 5 bases; junction bases not matched to a gene: 8. This CDR3 comprises 13 residues. The CDR3: CSAAPGGRETQYF. The DNA for the CDR3 is TGCAGTGCTGCCCCGGGAGGTAGGGAGACCCAGTACTTC.

Only a few counts were recorded for this clonotype. The chain combines TRBV11-3 with TRBJ2-3, with 8 bases fitting TRBD2. Per the germline V gene, CDR1 is SGHNT and CDR2 is YENEEA. The CDR3 contains 14 residues. J was trimmed by 1 base and V by 5 bases; bases with no gene match: 2. This CDR3 is CASSGGLGTDTQYF. CDR3 nucleotides: TGTGCCAGCAGCGGGGGACTAGGCACAGATACGCAGTATTTT.

The chain combines TRBV10-3 with TRBJ2-1, with 9 bases lining up with TRBD2. The germline V gene has CDR1 ENHRY and CDR2 SYGVKD. This CDR3 region has 13 residues. V trimming: 8 bases; J trimming: 5 bases; junction bases outside the gene matches: 4. CDR3 sequence: CAIGGGENNEQFF. The CDR3 bases are TGTGCCATCGGCGGGGGGGAAAACAATGAGCAGTTCTTC.

The table lists this clonotype with a few counts. The chain recombines TRBV28 with TRBJ2-3; TRBD2 matches at 13 bases. This CDR3 contains 16 residues. Trimming took 0 bases from V and 4 from J; bases not matched to a gene: 1. Germline V gene lookup returns CDR1 MDHEN and CDR2 SYDVKM. CDR3 loop: CASSLWGTSGADTQYF. Here the CDR3 DNA reads TGTGCCAGCAGTTTATGGGGGACTAGCGGGGCAGATACGCAGTATTTT. Filled out from reference TRBV28 and TRBJ2-3, the complete variable domain reads DVKVTQSSRYLVKRTGEKVFLECVQDMDHENMFWYRQDPGLGLRLIYFSYDVKMKEKGDIPEGYSVSREKKERFSLILESASTNQTSMYLCASSLWGTSGADTQYFGPGTRLTVL.

This clonotype was recorded a few times. This chain's CDR3 is CSVERADTQYF. The CDR3 DNA sequence: TGCAGCGTTGAACGCGCAGATACGCAGTATTTT. J is TRBJ2-3 and V is TRBV29-1; no firm D call. The CDR3 contains 11 residues. The germline V gene has CDR1 SQVTM and CDR2 ANQGSEA. V lost 2 bases and J lost 4, with 4 bases in between.

The rearrangement links TRBV13 to TRBJ2-4, with 11 bases aligning to TRBD2. The germline V gene encodes CDR1 PRHDT and CDR2 FYEKMQ (reference sequence). Germline trimming cut 4 bases from V and 4 bases from J; bases unmatched to any gene: 12. There are 18 residues in the CDR3. This CDR3 is CASSSTLGLAGMKNIQYF. As DNA, the CDR3 is TGTGCCAGCAGCTCAACATTAGGACTAGCGGGTATGAAAAACATTCAGTACTTC.

CDR3 sequence: CSASPGVNQPQHF. CDR3 DNA: TGCAGTGCCTCACCAGGGGTCAATCAGCCCCAGCATTTT. This sequence joins TRBV20-1 and TRBJ1-5, with TRBD1 as a possible D gene (6 bases). This CDR3 comprises 13 residues. The germline V gene encodes CDR1 DFQATT and CDR2 SNEGSKA (reference sequence). The ends were cut back, 6 bases at V and 3 bases at J, with 12 bases in the middle.

This clonotype turned up a few times. The rearrangement joins TRBV7-9 to TRBJ2-1; D is unclear. Looked up from germline, CDR1 is SEHNR and CDR2 is FQNEAQ (reference sequence). The CDR3 consists of 12 residues. Trimming removed 6 bases from V and 9 bases from J, with 12 bases in between. This chain's CDR3 is CASSSLRGEQFF. CDR3 DNA: TGTGCCAGCAGTTCCCTTAGAGGTGAGCAGTTCTTC.

This clonotype came up a few times. The genes are TRBV7-2 and TRBJ2-2, with D perhaps TRBD1 or TRBD2 (6 bases each). The CDR3 totals 16 residues. V was shortened by 5 bases and J by 4 bases, with 17 bases between the two germline ends. The V gene's germline CDR1 is SGHTA and CDR2 FQGNSA. The CDR3 loop reads CASSRNGGEATGELFF. The CDR3 region has the DNA TGTGCCAGCAGCCGAAACGGGGGCGAAGCCACCGGGGAGCTGTTTTTT. Filled out from reference TRBV7-2 and TRBJ2-2, the complete variable domain reads GAGVSQSPSNKVTEKGKDVELRCDPISGHTALYWYRQSLGQGLEFLIYFQGNSAPDKSGLPSDRFSAERTGGSVSTLTIQRTQQEDSAVYLCASSRNGGEATGELFFGEGSRLTVL.

The chain couples TRBV21-1 to TRBJ2-7; the DNA was not used to check the table's D call, TRBD2. TRBV21-1 is a known pseudogene. CDR3 length: 15 amino acids. The CDR3 region is CASSKASGSPNEQHF. CDR3 DNA sequence: TGTGCCAGCAGCAAAGCTAGCGGGAGTCCGAACGAGCAGCACTTC.